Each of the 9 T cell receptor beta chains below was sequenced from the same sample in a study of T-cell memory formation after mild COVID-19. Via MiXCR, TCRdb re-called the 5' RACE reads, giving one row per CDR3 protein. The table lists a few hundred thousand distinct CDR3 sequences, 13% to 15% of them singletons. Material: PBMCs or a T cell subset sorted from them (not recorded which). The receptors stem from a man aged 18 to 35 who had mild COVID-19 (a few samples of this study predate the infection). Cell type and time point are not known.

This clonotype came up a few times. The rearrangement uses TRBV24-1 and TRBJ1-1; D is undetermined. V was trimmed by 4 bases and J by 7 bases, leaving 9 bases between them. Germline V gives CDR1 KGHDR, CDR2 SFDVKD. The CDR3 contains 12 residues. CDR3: CATSDPGGEAFF. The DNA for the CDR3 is TGTGCCACCAGTGACCCCGGAGGTGAAGCTTTCTTT.

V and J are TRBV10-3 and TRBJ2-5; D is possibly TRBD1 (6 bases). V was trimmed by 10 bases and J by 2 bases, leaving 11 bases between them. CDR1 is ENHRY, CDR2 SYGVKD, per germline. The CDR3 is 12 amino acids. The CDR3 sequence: CASRGTQETQYF. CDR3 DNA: TGTGCCAGTAGAGGGACACAAGAGACCCAGTACTTC.

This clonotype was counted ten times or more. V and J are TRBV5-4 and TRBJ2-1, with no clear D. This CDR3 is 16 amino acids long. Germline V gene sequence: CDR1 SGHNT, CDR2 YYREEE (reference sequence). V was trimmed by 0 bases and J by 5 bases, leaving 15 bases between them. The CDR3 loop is CASSLGGFRGDNEQFF. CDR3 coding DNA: TGTGCCAGCAGCTTGGGGGGATTTCGCGGAGACAATGAGCAGTTCTTC.

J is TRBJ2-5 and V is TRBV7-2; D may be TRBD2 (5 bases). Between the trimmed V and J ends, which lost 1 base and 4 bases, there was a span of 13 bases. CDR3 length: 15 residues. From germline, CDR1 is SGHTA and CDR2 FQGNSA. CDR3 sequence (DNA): TGTGCCAGCAGCTTAGATCCTAGCAGTGCAGAGACCCAGTACTTC. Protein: CASSLDPSSAETQYF.

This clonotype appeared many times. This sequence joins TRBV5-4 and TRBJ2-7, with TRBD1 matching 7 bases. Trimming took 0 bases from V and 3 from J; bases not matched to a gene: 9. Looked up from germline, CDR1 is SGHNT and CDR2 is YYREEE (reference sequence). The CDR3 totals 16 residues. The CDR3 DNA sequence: TGTGCCAGCAGCTTGGCCGCGGACAGGCGAGACTACGAGCAGTACTTC. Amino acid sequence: CASSLAADRRDYEQYF.

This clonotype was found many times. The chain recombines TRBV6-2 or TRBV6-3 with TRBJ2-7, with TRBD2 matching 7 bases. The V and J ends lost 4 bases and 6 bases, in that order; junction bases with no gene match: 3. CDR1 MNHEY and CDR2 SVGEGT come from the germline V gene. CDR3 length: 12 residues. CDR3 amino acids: CASSLTSREQYF. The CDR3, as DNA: TGTGCCAGCAGTTTGACTAGCCGCGAGCAGTACTTC.

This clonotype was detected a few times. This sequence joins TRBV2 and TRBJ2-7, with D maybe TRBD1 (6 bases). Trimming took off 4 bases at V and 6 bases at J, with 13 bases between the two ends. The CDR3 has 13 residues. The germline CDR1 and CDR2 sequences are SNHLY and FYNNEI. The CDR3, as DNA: TGTGCCAGCAGTGGTTCCGCAGGGGCCGAGCAGTACTTC. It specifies CASSGSAGAEQYF.

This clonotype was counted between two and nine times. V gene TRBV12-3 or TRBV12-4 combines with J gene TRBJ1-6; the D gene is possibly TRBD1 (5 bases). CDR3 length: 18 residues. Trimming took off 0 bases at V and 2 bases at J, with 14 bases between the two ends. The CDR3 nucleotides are TGTGCCAGCAGTTTAGCGCGGGGGGGGGTAACCTATAATTCACCCCTCCACTTT. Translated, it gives CASSLARGGVTYNSPLHF.

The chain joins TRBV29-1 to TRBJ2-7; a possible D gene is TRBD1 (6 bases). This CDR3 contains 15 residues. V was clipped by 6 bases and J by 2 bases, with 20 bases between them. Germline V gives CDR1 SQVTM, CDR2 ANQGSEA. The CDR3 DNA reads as TGCAGCGTGGATGGAGAGGTGGGACAAACCTACGAGCAGTACTTC. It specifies CSVDGEVGQTYEQYF.